Listed here are 20 T cell receptor beta chains from one sample, sequenced in a study of CD8+ T cells in alopecia areata. The authors extracted RNA and reverse transcribed it into cDNA as the sequencing template. Only in-frame clones appear in the TCRdb table, and some are missing; sequencing was by immunoSEQ multiplex PCR. The sample contains around 160,000 clones, 75% to 90% of which appear only once. This material consisted of CD8+ T cells sorted from blood, taken at week 0. The receptor set was obtained from a human donor with alopecia areata.

The DNA of the CDR3 is TGTGCCAGCAGCCCCGGAGAGGGCGGGAACACTGAAGCTTTCTTT. Amino acids: CASSPGEGGNTEAFF. The chain recombines TRBV4-2 with TRBJ1-1; D is undetermined. The ends were cut back, 4 bases at V and 1 base at J, with 13 bases in the middle. The CDR3 is made up of 15 amino acids. Per germline, CDR1 LGHNA and CDR2 YNFKEQ.

This chain connects TRBV29-1 to TRBJ2-2; 12 bases align to TRBD2. Germline-derived CDR1 and CDR2 are SQVTM and ANQGSEA. V dropped 2 bases and J dropped 5; count of bases not matched to a gene: 3. There are 15 residues in the CDR3. CDR3 nucleotide sequence: TGCAGCGTTGAAATAGGACTAGCGGGGACCGGGGAGCTGTTTTTT. Its protein is CSVEIGLAGTGELFF.

V usage is TRBV14 and J usage is TRBJ2-1; D unresolved. The CDR3 sequence is 11 residues long. V shed 3 bases and J shed 6 bases, with 3 bases lying between them. Germline CDR1 reads SGHDN; CDR2 reads FVKESK. The CDR3 bases are TGTGCCAGCAGCCATAGCAATGAGCAGTTCTTC. Amino acid sequence: CASSHSNEQFF.

The V call is TRBV19, the J call TRBJ2-5; 7 nucleotides agree with TRBD1. Trimming removed 8 bases from V and 4 bases from J; junction bases left unmatched: 10. Germline V gives CDR1 LNHDA, CDR2 SQIVND (reference sequence). This CDR3 is built from 14 residues. CDR3 nucleotides: TGTGCCAGTTCCTCCTCGACAGGGAGAGAGACCCAGTACTTC. Its protein product is CASSSSTGRETQYF.

The chain uses TRBV9 and TRBJ2-7; D assignment may be TRBD1 or TRBD2 (5 bases each). The end of the DNA fits TRBJ2-5 better, so the J call may be wrong. CDR1 is SGDLS and CDR2 is YYNGEE in the germline V gene. This CDR3 comprises 15 residues. The CDR3 is CASSTGTARQETQYF. CDR3 nucleotides: TGTGCCAGCAGCACCGGGACCGCCCGCCAAGAGACCCAGTACTTC.

This chain links TRBV6-1 with TRBJ2-7; D ambiguous. V was pared by 0 bases and J by 3 bases, with 3 bases between. The V gene's germline CDR1 is MNHNS and CDR2 SASEGT. The CDR3 covers 12 residues. The CDR3 loop reads CASSEASYEQYF. The CDR3 bases are TGTGCCAGCAGTGAAGCTAGCTACGAGCAGTACTTC.

This chain connects TRBV5-1 to TRBJ1-6; D is uncertain. Trimming took off 3 bases at V and 8 bases at J, with 18 bases between the two ends. The CDR3 extends over 16 amino acids. Germline V gene lookup returns CDR1 SGHRS and CDR2 YFSETQ. Here the CDR3 DNA reads TGCGCCAGCAGCTCCGGTGTAGGGCTCCGGGATTCACCCCTCCACTTT. Its translation: CASSSGVGLRDSPLHF.

V usage is TRBV9 and J usage is TRBJ2-1; 7 nucleotides agree with TRBD2. The CDR3 length is 15 residues. V dropped 4 bases and J dropped 4; count of bases not matched to a gene: 8. The germline V gene encodes CDR1 SGDLS and CDR2 YYNGEE. The CDR3 DNA sequence: TGTGCCAGCAGCACGAGCGGGACGGGGTACAATGAGCAGTTCTTC. It codes for CASSTSGTGYNEQFF.

The chain employs TRBV27 and TRBJ1-2; D remains ambiguous. The CDR3 covers 14 residues. Trimming took off 7 bases at V and 6 bases at J, with 18 bases between the two ends. Germline values: CDR1 MNHEY, CDR2 SMNVEV (reference sequence). DNA for the CDR3: TGTGCCAGCAAGTTTTCCCCGCTAGCAGATGGCTACACCTTC. It yields the protein CASKFSPLADGYTF.

The chain carries TRBV7-6 and TRBJ2-1, with 8 bases aligning to TRBD1. Germline CDR1 and CDR2: SGHVS and FNYEAQ. V shed 6 bases, J shed 4 bases, and the junction held 5 bases outside the gene matches. This CDR3 contains 14 residues. The DNA for the CDR3 is TGTGCCAGCAGTTACAGGGGGTCTTACAATGAGCAGTTCTTC. Residues: CASSYRGSYNEQFF.

The V call is TRBV7-9, the J call TRBJ1-5, with D possibly TRBD1 on 6 matching bases. Per the germline V gene, CDR1 is SEHNR and CDR2 is FQNEAQ (reference sequence). V was pared by 4 bases and J by 5 bases, with 12 bases between. This CDR3 has 14 residues. CDR3 DNA: TGTGCCAGCAGCTCGACAGGTACCCATCAGCCCCAGCATTTT. Its protein product is CASSSTGTHQPQHF.

V usage is TRBV11-2 and J usage is TRBJ2-7; 10 nucleotides match TRBD2. Trimming took 3 bases from V and 4 from J; bases not matched to a gene: 9. Germline CDR1 and CDR2: SGHAT and FQNNGV. The CDR3 is made up of 16 amino acids. The CDR3 loop reads CASSFTTSGPAYEQYF. The CDR3 DNA reads as TGTGCCAGCAGCTTCACGACTAGCGGGCCCGCTTACGAGCAGTACTTC.

The genes are TRBV7-9 and TRBJ2-7; tentative D call: TRBD1 (6 bases). This CDR3 is built from 15 residues. In germline, CDR1 is SEHNR, CDR2 FQNEAQ (reference sequence). The V gene lost 0 bases and the J gene lost 11 bases, with 20 bases spanning the gap. CDR3 sequence: CASSLASRGRGSKYF. The DNA for the CDR3 is TGTGCCAGCAGCTTAGCCTCCAGGGGCAGGGGATCTAAGTACTTC.

The V and J genes are TRBV19 and TRBJ2-7, with 7 bases that match TRBD1. Germline V lookup: CDR1 LNHDA, CDR2 SQIVND (reference sequence). This CDR3 region has 14 residues. Unmatched junction bases numbered 5, after V lost 6 bases and J lost 0 bases. CDR3 region: CASSETGNSYEQYF. CDR3 DNA sequence: TGTGCCAGTAGCGAGACAGGGAACTCCTACGAGCAGTACTTC.

The genes are TRBV29-1 and TRBJ2-7; 9 bases agree with TRBD1. The CDR3 is made up of 15 amino acids. V gave up 5 bases and J gave up 2 bases; unmatched junction bases: 10. Germline V lookup: CDR1 SQVTM, CDR2 ANQGSEA. CDR3 nucleotides: TGCAGCGTTCTCCTTGTGGACAGGGGAACCTACGAGCAGTACTTC. Translated: CSVLLVDRGTYEQYF.

V is TRBV7-9 and J is TRBJ2-5; tentatively, D is TRBD1 (5 bases). The germline gives CDR1 SEHNR, CDR2 FQNEAQ (reference sequence). V lost 5 bases and J 3 bases, leaving 10 bases between the germline ends. The CDR3 consists of 13 residues. The DNA of the CDR3 is TGTGCCAGCAGCGCGACAGTTGAAGAGACCCAGTACTTC. Protein product: CASSATVEETQYF.

The chain has TRBV7-9 and TRBJ2-1, with D perhaps matching TRBD1 or TRBD2 (5 bases each). This CDR3 has 15 amino acids. CDR1 SEHNR and CDR2 FQNEAQ come from the germline V gene (reference sequence). The ends were cut back, 4 bases at V and 8 bases at J, with 18 bases in the middle. The CDR3 bases are TGTGCCAGCAGCTCCGAAGATCGGGGCCCCCATGAGCAGTTCTTC. Translated: CASSSEDRGPHEQFF.

The rearrangement links TRBV30 to TRBJ2-3; TRBD2 matches at 7 bases. Germline CDR1 reads GTSNPN; CDR2 reads SVGIG (reference sequence). V shed 5 bases and J 3 bases; nucleotides not matched to a gene: 11. The length of the CDR3 is 15 residues. The CDR3 here is CAWGQGGLGTDTQYF. DNA for the CDR3: TGTGCCTGGGGCCAGGGAGGGCTCGGGACAGATACGCAGTATTTT.

This clone was seen a handful of times. J is TRBJ2-3 and V is TRBV6-1; D unresolved. The V end was cut by 3 bases, the J end by 2 bases, with 15 bases between. The CDR3 contains 16 residues. The V gene's germline CDR1 is MNHNS and CDR2 SASEGT. For the CDR3, the DNA is TGTGCCAGCAGTGAGACCAGCCAAGTTTACACAGATACGCAGTATTTT. It is translated as CASSETSQVYTDTQYF.

This sequence joins TRBV21-1 and TRBJ2-1; the DNA was not used to check the table's D call, TRBD2. TRBV21-1 is a recognized pseudogene. The CDR3 has 12 amino acids. The CDR3 DNA follows: TGTGCCAGCAGCGAACTACTAGGAGGGCCCTTCTTC. This encodes CASSELLGGPFF.